Shown below are 20 T cell receptor beta chains from a single sample sequenced in a study of blood T cell repertoires in COVID-19. Clones were read by immunoSEQ multiplex PCR, and TCRdb kept only the in-frame ones, dropping some. This repertoire shows 280,000 or so clones, 88% found once; its top ten account for 9.4%. The specimen sequenced was peripheral blood. The origin of the receptors is a man between 18 and 35 years old with active or convalescent COVID-19.

The genes are TRBV7-9 and TRBJ2-2; no clear D. Trimming took off 5 bases at V and 6 bases at J, with 16 bases between the two ends. CDR3 length equals 15 residues. CDR1 is SEHNR and CDR2 is FQNEAQ in the germline V gene (reference sequence). The CDR3 region is CASSIPMAGAGELFF. The CDR3 nucleotides are TGTGCCAGCAGCATCCCGATGGCCGGAGCCGGGGAGCTGTTTTTT.

Remarks on this clone: One end of the junction does not line up with germline, which may come from a read error. V and J are TRBV7-2 and TRBJ2-7; a weak D match, TRBD1 (5 bases). Germline-derived CDR1 and CDR2 are SGHTA and FQGNSA. The CDR3 is 14 residues long. CDR3 DNA: TGTGCCACCAGCATCGGGCAGGGATCCTACGAGCAGTACTTC. It specifies CATSIGQGSYEQYF.

The chain has TRBV27 and TRBJ1-2; perhaps TRBD1 as D (5 bases). CDR3 length: 18 residues. V shed 8 bases and J shed 4 bases, with 29 bases lying between them. CDR1 is MNHEY and CDR2 is SMNVEV in the germline V gene (reference sequence). This chain's CDR3 is CASPGDFGRPLKFYGYTF. DNA of the CDR3: TGTGCCAGCCCCGGGGACTTCGGGCGACCCCTAAAATTCTATGGCTACACCTTC.

V and J are TRBV15 and TRBJ2-1; 14 positions agree with TRBD2. The CDR3 contains 16 residues. Trimming cost V 0 bases and J 10 bases; bases outside gene matches: 5. The germline gives CDR1 LNHNV, CDR2 YYDKDF (reference sequence). The CDR3 DNA reads as TGTGCCACCAGCAGAGATCGGAGACTAGCGGGGGGGGAGCAGTTCTTC. Translated, it gives CATSRDRRLAGGEQFF.

The chain is built from TRBV19 and TRBJ1-1, with a tentative D call TRBD1 (5 bases). CDR3 length: 15 amino acids. The V end was cut by 0 bases, the J end by 2 bases, with 10 bases between. Germline assignment: CDR1 LNHDA and CDR2 SQIVND (reference sequence). DNA of the CDR3: TGTGCCAGTAGTATAGAAGGCAGGGCCAACACTGAAGCTTTCTTT. Translating it yields CASSIEGRANTEAFF. The full variable domain, completed using reference TRBV19 and TRBJ1-1, is DGGITQSPKYLFRKEGQNVTLSCEQNLNHDAMYWYRQDPGQGLRLIYYSQIVNDFQKGDIAEGYSVSREKKESFPLTVTSAQKNPTAFYLCASSIEGRANTEAFFGQGTRLTVV.

Concerning this clone: The junction departs from the called germline gene at one end, perhaps through a read error. The gene calls are TRBV6-5 and TRBJ1-2; no clear D gene. The CDR3 spans 15 residues. Germline values: CDR1 MNHEY, CDR2 SVGAGI. CDR3 DNA sequence: TGTGCCAGCAGTGACTCTGGACTCCCGGTCTATGGCTACACCTTC. This sequence encodes CASSDSGLPVYGYTF.

The chain has TRBV2 and TRBJ2-1; D is perhaps TRBD2 (7 bases). Germline V gene lookup returns CDR1 SNHLY and CDR2 FYNNEI. V dropped 5 bases and J dropped 4 bases, with 18 bases sitting between them. The CDR3 has 16 residues. In DNA, the CDR3 is TGTGCCAGCAGTACCTTTGGCGGGGGCGTATACAATGAGCAGTTCTTC. Amino acids: CASSTFGGGVYNEQFF.

This clone was counted once. The V call is TRBV9, the J call TRBJ2-5, with 10 bases matching TRBD2. Trimming took 0 bases from V and 5 from J; bases not matched to a gene: 13. In germline, CDR1 is SGDLS, CDR2 YYNGEE. The CDR3 covers 18 residues. The CDR3 DNA reads as TGTGCCAGCAGCGTAGCAGCGGGGGGGCCTAGAATAGGGGAGACCCAGTACTTC. This codes for CASSVAAGGPRIGETQYF. Variable domain in full (rest from reference TRBV9 and TRBJ2-5): DSGVTQTPKHLITATGQRVTLRCSPRSGDLSVYWYQQSLDQGLQFLIQYYNGEERAKGNILERFSAQQFPDLHSELNLSSLELGDSALYFCASSVAAGGPRIGETQYFGPGTRLLVL.

This chain connects TRBV10-3 to TRBJ1-4; D is uncertain. The V gene lost 6 bases and the J gene lost 6 bases, with 14 bases spanning the gap. This CDR3 region has 14 residues. Germline V gene data show CDR1 as ENHRY and CDR2 as SYGVKD. The CDR3 nucleotides are TGTGCCATCAGCCCCGCGAGCAACGATGAAAAACTGTTTTTT. This codes for CAISPASNDEKLFF.

The chain uses TRBV7-2 and TRBJ1-5; 7 bases match TRBD1. Germline values: CDR1 SGHTA, CDR2 FQGNSA. The CDR3 has 13 residues. Unmatched junction bases numbered 5, after V lost 6 bases and J lost 6 bases. The CDR3 DNA is TGTGCCAGCAGTTCTCAGGGGGGTCAGCCCCAGCATTTT. Translating gives CASSSQGGQPQHF.

This sequence joins TRBV5-1 and TRBJ2-1; TRBD1 aligns across 12 bases. V dropped 3 bases and J dropped 8; count of bases not matched to a gene: 6. Germline CDR1 and CDR2: SGHRS and YFSETQ. The CDR3 has 15 amino acids. DNA for the CDR3: TGCGCCAGCAGCTCGGGACAGGGGGCTTCGGATGAGCAGTTCTTC. It is translated as CASSSGQGASDEQFF.

The V and J genes are TRBV7-2 and TRBJ2-1; 9 nucleotides align to TRBD2. This CDR3 is built from 18 residues. The J segment lost 4 bases and the V segment lost 5 bases, leaving 15 bases of the junction unmatched. Germline assignment: CDR1 SGHTA and CDR2 FQGNSA. In DNA, the CDR3 is TGTGCCAGCAGCGCCTTAGGACGGGGACTAGCTGGTTACAATGAGCAGTTCTTC. Its protein product is CASSALGRGLAGYNEQFF. The entire variable domain, with the rest obtained from reference TRBV7-2 and TRBJ2-1, is as follows: GAGVSQSPSNKVTEKGKDVELRCDPISGHTALYWYRQSLGQGLEFLIYFQGNSAPDKSGLPSDRFSAERTGGSVSTLTIQRTQQEDSAVYLCASSALGRGLAGYNEQFFGPGTRLTVL.

The chain uses TRBV6-6 and TRBJ2-7; D remains unclear. Germline V gene lookup returns CDR1 MNHNY and CDR2 SVGAGI (reference sequence). This CDR3 is built from 15 residues. V was pared by 0 bases and J by 2 bases, with 11 bases between. CDR3 DNA: TGTGCCAGCAGTTACTCTGCAGGCCCGACCTACGAGCAGTACTTC. Its protein is CASSYSAGPTYEQYF.

The CDR3 DNA sequence: TGTGCCAGTAAGCTCAGTTGGCAGGTCGAGACCCAGTACTTC. It yields the protein CASKLSWQVETQYF. This sequence joins TRBV19 and TRBJ2-5; D remains unclear. This CDR3 has 14 amino acids. Germline CDR1 and CDR2: LNHDA and SQIVND (reference sequence). V was shortened by 7 bases and J by 5 bases, with 17 bases between the two germline ends.

The chain couples TRBV18 to TRBJ2-7; 7 nucleotides align to TRBD2. Trimming at V came to 3 bases and at J to 1 base, leaving 6 bases not matched to a gene. CDR1 is KGHSH, CDR2 LQKENI, per germline. The CDR3 extends over 15 amino acids. In DNA, the CDR3 is TGTGCCAGCTCACCCCCTAGCGGCGTGTCCTACGAGCAGTACTTC. This encodes CASSPPSGVSYEQYF.

This clone was seen more than once but under ten times. The chain joins TRBV2 to TRBJ2-3, with 15 positions matching TRBD2. V shed 6 bases, J shed 0 bases, and the junction held 10 bases outside the gene matches. Germline CDR1 reads SNHLY; CDR2 reads FYNNEI. This CDR3 spans 19 amino acids. This chain's CDR3 is CASRKGTGTSGGSTDTQYF. The DNA of the CDR3 is TGTGCCAGCAGAAAAGGGACCGGGACTAGCGGGGGGAGCACAGATACGCAGTATTTT. Together with reference TRBV2 and TRBJ2-3, the CDR3 gives the full variable domain: EPEVTQTPSHQVTQMGQEVILRCVPISNHLYFYWYRQILGQKVEFLVSFYNNEISEKSEIFDDQFSVERPDGSNFTLKIRSTKLEDSAMYFCASRKGTGTSGGSTDTQYFGPGTRLTVL.

The V call is TRBV29-1, the J call TRBJ1-1, with D perhaps TRBD1 (5 bases). Germline values: CDR1 SQVTM, CDR2 ANQGSEA. Trimming took off 8 bases at V and 1 base at J, with 14 bases between the two ends. There are 13 residues in the CDR3. The CDR3 loop reads CSLSTTANTEAFF. In DNA form, the CDR3 reads TGCAGCCTCAGCACGACAGCGAACACTGAAGCTTTCTTT.

This clone appeared a few times. The V gene is TRBV6-5, the J gene TRBJ1-2; 11 bases align to TRBD1. The V gene's germline CDR1 is MNHEY and CDR2 SVGAGI. There are 14 residues in the CDR3. V gave up 6 bases and J gave up 4 bases; unmatched junction bases: 4. The CDR3 reads CASSPGTGGYGYTF. CDR3 sequence (DNA): TGTGCCAGCAGCCCGGGGACAGGGGGCTATGGCTACACCTTC.

V and J are TRBV6-6 and TRBJ1-2, with 9 nucleotides matching TRBD1. Trimming took 5 bases from V and 4 from J; bases not matched to a gene: 11. The length of the CDR3 is 16 residues. CDR1 is MNHNY, CDR2 SVGAGI, per germline (reference sequence). In DNA, the CDR3 is TGTGCCAGCAGTGCGCCGGGACAGGGTGTCGTCTATGGCTACACCTTC. It specifies CASSAPGQGVVYGYTF.

As DNA, the CDR3 is TGTGCCAGCAGTTACTCGAGGGTGGTTACGCAGTATTTT. Protein: CASSYSRVVTQYF. The chain has TRBV6-5 and TRBJ2-3; TRBD2 is a possible D gene (5 bases). The V and J ends lost 0 bases and 8 bases respectively, with 9 bases between them. Per the germline V gene, CDR1 is MNHEY and CDR2 is SVGAGI. This CDR3 is 13 amino acids long.